The 6 T cell receptor beta chains below come from one sample, sequenced in a study of breast tumors, draining lymph nodes, adjacent tissues. Samples came from axillary lymph nodes draining the breast cancer. TCRdb recomputed calls from the multiplex PCR reads with MiXCR, one row per CDR3 protein. The repertoire consists of under 150,000 distinct CDR3 sequences, with 20% to 25% occurring once and the leading ten covering 2.2%. The sample comprised axillary lymph node tissue. These TCRs come from a female donor with breast cancer. Some clones in this sample may be carry-over from other donors' samples.

The chain is built from TRBV28 and TRBJ2-7, with D possibly matching TRBD2 (5 bases). Per germline, CDR1 MDHEN and CDR2 SYDVKM. The ends were cut back, 4 bases at V and 0 bases at J, with 13 bases in the middle. The length of the CDR3 is 15 residues. The CDR3 coding sequence is TGTGCCAGCAGTTCCCTGCCGGGATACTCCTACGAGCAGTACTTC. Translated: CASSSLPGYSYEQYF.

The chain carries TRBV7-9 and TRBJ1-1; D call uncertain. The length of the CDR3 is 16 residues. The germline V gene has CDR1 SEHNR and CDR2 FQNEAQ (reference sequence). Trimming took off 5 bases at V and 1 base at J, with 17 bases between the two ends. This CDR3 is CASSPTQVVSNTEAFF. CDR3 in DNA: TGTGCCAGCAGCCCGACTCAAGTAGTTTCGAACACTGAAGCTTTCTTT. Together with reference TRBV7-9 and TRBJ1-1, the CDR3 gives the full variable domain: DTGVSQNPRHKITKRGQNVTFRCDPISEHNRLYWYRQTLGQGPEFLTYFQNEAQLEKSRLLSDRFSAERPKGSFSTLEIQRTEQGDSAMYLCASSPTQVVSNTEAFFGQGTRLTVV.

Many counts were recorded for this clonotype. The chain links TRBV5-5 to TRBJ2-2; tentative D call: TRBD1 (6 bases). The length of the CDR3 is 20 residues. CDR1 is SGHKS, CDR2 YYEKEE, per germline (reference sequence). Trimming stripped 0 bases from V and 7 bases from J, with 28 bases between. The CDR3 DNA follows: TGTGCCAGCAGCTTGGTCGCCGTTGTAGGGACGCGGAAGGGGGACGGGGAGCTGTTTTTT. Its protein product is CASSLVAVVGTRKGDGELFF.

This clonotype was observed a few times. The chain combines TRBV18 with TRBJ1-2, with 7 bases lining up with TRBD1. The germline V gene encodes CDR1 KGHSH and CDR2 LQKENI. This CDR3 has 14 residues. The ends lost 4 bases at V and 4 bases at J; junction bases unmatched: 6. This chain's CDR3 is CASSLDRDPYGYTF. In DNA form, the CDR3 reads TGTGCCAGCTCACTCGACAGGGACCCCTATGGCTACACCTTC.

At least ten counts were recorded for this clonotype. The chain is built from TRBV29-1 and TRBJ2-5; TRBD1 agrees at 10 bases. Germline V gene data show CDR1 as SQVTM and CDR2 as ANQGSEA. Trimming took 6 bases from V and 5 from J; bases not matched to a gene: 9. This CDR3 spans 14 amino acids. CDR3: CSVRDRGGWETQYF. CDR3 sequence (DNA): TGCAGCGTCCGGGACAGGGGTGGTTGGGAGACCCAGTACTTC.

This clonotype appeared many times. This chain uses TRBV20-1 with TRBJ2-7, with 8 bases matching TRBD2. CDR3 length equals 18 residues. Per the germline V gene, CDR1 is DFQATT and CDR2 is SNEGSKA (reference sequence). V shed 1 base and J 1 base; nucleotides not matched to a gene: 15. CDR3 nucleotides: TGCAGTGCTAGAGGAGCTGGGAGCGGGAGCTGGAATTCCTACGAGCAGTACTTC. It encodes CSARGAGSGSWNSYEQYF.